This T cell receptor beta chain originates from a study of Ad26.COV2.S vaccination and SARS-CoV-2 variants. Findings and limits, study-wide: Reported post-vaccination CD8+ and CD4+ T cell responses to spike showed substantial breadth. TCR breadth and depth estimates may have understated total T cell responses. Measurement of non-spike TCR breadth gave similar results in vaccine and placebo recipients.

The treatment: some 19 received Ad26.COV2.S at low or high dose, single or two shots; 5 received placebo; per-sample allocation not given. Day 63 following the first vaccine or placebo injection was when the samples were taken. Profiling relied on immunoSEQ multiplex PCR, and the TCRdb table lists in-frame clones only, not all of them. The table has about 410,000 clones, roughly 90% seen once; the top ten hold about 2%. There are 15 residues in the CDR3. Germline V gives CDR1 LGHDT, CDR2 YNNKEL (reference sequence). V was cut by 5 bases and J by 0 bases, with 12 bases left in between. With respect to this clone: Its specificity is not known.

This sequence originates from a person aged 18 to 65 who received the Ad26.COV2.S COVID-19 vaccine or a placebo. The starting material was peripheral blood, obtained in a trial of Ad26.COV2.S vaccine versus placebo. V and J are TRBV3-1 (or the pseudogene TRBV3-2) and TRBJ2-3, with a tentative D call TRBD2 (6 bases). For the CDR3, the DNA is TGTGCCAGCAGCATATCAGCGGGTAGCACAGATACGCAGTATTTT. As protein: CASSISAGSTDTQYF.